The 20 T cell receptor beta chains in this list originate from one sample, sequenced in a study of naive and memory T cell subsets. The SP2 primer and nested alpha and beta constant region primers amplified ligated cDNA in four rounds. TCRdb re-called the 5' RACE reads through MiXCR, storing one row per CDR3 protein. The data show roughly 56,000 distinct CDR3 sequences, 7% to 8.5% seen once. A UMI-containing oligonucleotide was joined by 3' ligation to the TCR cDNA template. The source of these receptors is a male donor in good health.

This clonotype has at least ten counts. The chain joins TRBV10-3 to TRBJ2-1; 8 bases map to TRBD2. The J segment lost 8 bases and the V segment lost 10 bases, leaving 13 bases of the junction unmatched. CDR3 size: 14 residues. Germline-derived CDR1 and CDR2 are ENHRY and SYGVKD. DNA for the CDR3: TGTGCCACCGAAGCGGGGGCCCACGGGGATGAGCAGTTCTTC. This gives the protein CATEAGAHGDEQFF.

This clonotype was recorded many times. This rearrangement joins TRBV29-1 to TRBJ2-2; no definite D call. The germline V and J ends were trimmed by 5 bases and 5 bases, with 6 bases remaining between them. This CDR3 has 11 residues. Germline V gene lookup returns CDR1 SQVTM and CDR2 ANQGSEA. This CDR3 is CSVQRTGELFF. Here the CDR3 DNA reads TGCAGCGTTCAGAGGACCGGGGAGCTGTTTTTT.

This chain joins TRBV29-1 and TRBJ2-1; the D gene is possibly TRBD2 (5 bases). From germline, CDR1 is SQVTM and CDR2 ANQGSEA. This CDR3 has 15 amino acids. With 5 bases removed from V and 7 bases from J, the gap between germline ends came to 21 bases. Written as DNA, the CDR3 is TGCAGCGTTAAAGCCAGGCTAGCCCAGGATAATGAGCAGTTCTTC. It specifies CSVKARLAQDNEQFF.

This clonotype was detected a few times. The chain recombines TRBV18 with TRBJ2-5, with 7 bases that match TRBD2. From germline, CDR1 is KGHSH and CDR2 LQKENI. The CDR3 totals 14 residues. Trimming at V came to 2 bases and at J to 3 bases, leaving 3 bases not matched to a gene. CDR3 in amino acids: CASSPAGEEETQYF. The CDR3 region has the DNA TGTGCCAGCTCACCAGCGGGGGAGGAAGAGACCCAGTACTTC.

This chain joins TRBV5-6 and TRBJ2-1; D may be TRBD1 (5 bases). The V and J ends lost 0 bases and 1 base respectively, with 11 bases between them. This CDR3 region has 16 residues. The germline gives CDR1 SGHDT, CDR2 YYEEEE. CDR3 amino acids: CASSLGQGLSYNEQFF. The CDR3 DNA reads TGTGCCAGCAGCTTGGGGCAGGGCCTTTCCTACAATGAGCAGTTCTTC.

V and J are TRBV29-1 and TRBJ2-1, with D perhaps TRBD2 (5 bases). The germline CDR1 and CDR2 sequences are SQVTM and ANQGSEA. V gave up 4 bases and J gave up 7 bases, with 11 bases separating them. The CDR3 is 12 residues long. The CDR3 loop is CSVVWSGNEQFF. Written as DNA, the CDR3 is TGCAGCGTTGTTTGGTCGGGGAATGAGCAGTTCTTC.

Regarding this clonotype: Relative to the germline gene, one junction end is altered; a read error may explain this. The V and J genes are TRBV29-1 and TRBJ1-2; 7 bases match TRBD1. The CDR3 spans 11 residues. Germline V gene data show CDR1 as SQVTM and CDR2 as ANQGSEA. The CDR3 DNA reads TGCAGCGTTGAAGGACAGGGAGGCCCACTTTTC. This gives the protein CSVEGQGGPLF.

This clonotype has a handful of counts. This chain links TRBV5-1 with TRBJ1-1; tentative D call: TRBD1 (5 bases). CDR1 is SGHRS, CDR2 YFSETQ, per germline. Trimming pared 0 bases from V and 0 bases from J, leaving 18 bases between. CDR3 size: 18 residues. Here the CDR3 DNA reads TGCGCCAGCAGCTTGGCCCCCGGGGCAGTAACGGTGAACACTGAAGCTTTCTTT. Translating gives CASSLAPGAVTVNTEAFF.

This clonotype showed up just a few times. The rearrangement uses TRBV18 and TRBJ2-7, with a weak D call TRBD1 (5 bases). The V end was cut by 3 bases, the J end by 3 bases, with 9 bases between. The CDR3 contains 13 residues. CDR1 and CDR2 (germline): KGHSH, LQKENI. The CDR3 is CASSPSQGYEQYF. CDR3 DNA: TGTGCCAGCTCACCGTCTCAGGGCTACGAGCAGTACTTC.

This sequence joins TRBV7-2 and TRBJ1-2; no clear D. Trimming pared 3 bases from V and 3 bases from J, leaving 5 bases between. CDR3 length equals 12 residues. Per the germline V gene, CDR1 is SGHTA and CDR2 is FQGNSA. The CDR3 protein is CASSFWDYGYTF. CDR3 in DNA: TGTGCCAGCAGCTTTTGGGACTATGGCTACACCTTC.

The table lists this clonotype with many counts. The chain carries TRBV5-1 and TRBJ2-2; 13 bases fit TRBD2. CDR3 length: 19 residues. With 0 bases clipped from V and 0 bases from J, the junction kept 5 bases outside the gene matches. Looked up from germline, CDR1 is SGHRS and CDR2 is YFSETQ. The CDR3 DNA follows: TGCGCCAGCAGCTTGGCCCTACTAGCGGGGGGGCCGAACACCGGGGAGCTGTTTTTT. Protein: CASSLALLAGGPNTGELFF.

V and J are TRBV11-2 and TRBJ2-5; either TRBD1 or TRBD2 may fit D (5 bases each). The germline CDR1 and CDR2 sequences are SGHAT and FQNNGV. The CDR3 is made up of 15 amino acids. V lost 5 bases and J lost 2, with 15 bases in between. The CDR3: CASSRTGTAQETQYF. CDR3 DNA: TGTGCCAGCAGCCGGACCGGGACGGCTCAAGAGACCCAGTACTTC.

Ten or more counts support this clonotype. This rearrangement joins TRBV5-1 to TRBJ1-5, with a possible D match to TRBD1 (6 bases). Germline-derived CDR1 and CDR2 are SGHRS and YFSETQ. The CDR3 totals 15 residues. Trimming removed 4 bases from V and 0 bases from J, with 11 bases in between. CDR3 sequence: CASSQTGNSNQPQHF. DNA of the CDR3: TGCGCCAGCAGCCAGACAGGAAATAGCAATCAGCCCCAGCATTTT.

This chain joins TRBV13 and TRBJ2-6, with D possibly called TRBD1 or TRBD2 (7 bases each). The V end was cut by 7 bases, the J end by 0 bases, with 19 bases between. Per germline, CDR1 PRHDT and CDR2 FYEKMQ (reference sequence). This CDR3 spans 18 amino acids. CDR3 sequence reads: CASTLGGGITSGANVLTF. CDR3 DNA sequence: TGTGCCAGCACCTTGGGAGGGGGCATCACCTCTGGGGCCAACGTCCTGACTTTC.

The chain combines TRBV9 with TRBJ2-7, with 8 nucleotides matching TRBD1. Germline-derived CDR1 and CDR2 are SGDLS and YYNGEE. CDR3 length: 15 amino acids. The ends lost 0 bases at V and 4 bases at J; junction bases unmatched: 6. CDR3 DNA sequence: TGTGCCAGCAGCGTAGGAGAGACAGGGGATTACGAGCAGTACTTC. Protein sequence: CASSVGETGDYEQYF.

The sample holds many counts of this clonotype. The chain carries TRBV6-5 and TRBJ1-1; D may be TRBD1 (5 bases). The V gene's germline CDR1 is MNHEY and CDR2 SVGAGI. CDR3 length equals 16 residues. V gave up 6 bases and J gave up 1 base, with 18 bases separating them. CDR3 sequence: CASRPPSGRQNTEAFF. For the CDR3, the DNA is TGTGCCAGCAGACCCCCTTCGGGACGGCAGAACACTGAAGCTTTCTTT.

The J gene is TRBJ2-1, the V gene TRBV6-6, with TRBD1 identical over 9 bases. Germline V lookup: CDR1 MNHNY, CDR2 SVGAGI (reference sequence). Unmatched junction bases numbered 2, after V lost 5 bases and J lost 0 bases. The CDR3 runs 15 residues. CDR3 DNA: TGTGCCAGCAGTGGGACAGGGAGCTCCTACAATGAGCAGTTCTTC. Amino acids: CASSGTGSSYNEQFF.

The V gene is TRBV27, the J gene TRBJ2-5, with D possibly being TRBD1 (6 bases). V lost 8 bases and J lost 4, with 14 bases in between. Germline V gene data show CDR1 as MNHEY and CDR2 as SMNVEV (reference sequence). This CDR3 has 13 amino acids. DNA for the CDR3: TGTGCCAGCGGCCTCGACAGGATAGAGACCCAGTACTTC. Amino acid sequence: CASGLDRIETQYF.

This clonotype was observed at least ten times. The chain combines TRBV6-5 with TRBJ1-4; D remains unclear. The CDR3 runs to 15 residues. Deletions cut 3 bases from V and 3 bases from J, with 11 bases between. Germline CDR1 and CDR2: MNHEY and SVGAGI. The CDR3: CASSYIGEANEKLFF. DNA for the CDR3: TGTGCCAGCAGTTATATCGGGGAGGCTAATGAAAAACTGTTTTTT.

The rearrangement links TRBV6-1 to TRBJ1-5; a weak D match, TRBD1 (5 bases). The CDR3 totals 14 residues. V was cut by 6 bases and J by 5 bases, with 14 bases left in between. Germline V CDR1 and CDR2: MNHNS, SASEGT. The CDR3 DNA is TGTGCCAGCAGGGAAAGTGACAGATATCAGCCCCAGCATTTT. Amino acids: CASRESDRYQPQHF.